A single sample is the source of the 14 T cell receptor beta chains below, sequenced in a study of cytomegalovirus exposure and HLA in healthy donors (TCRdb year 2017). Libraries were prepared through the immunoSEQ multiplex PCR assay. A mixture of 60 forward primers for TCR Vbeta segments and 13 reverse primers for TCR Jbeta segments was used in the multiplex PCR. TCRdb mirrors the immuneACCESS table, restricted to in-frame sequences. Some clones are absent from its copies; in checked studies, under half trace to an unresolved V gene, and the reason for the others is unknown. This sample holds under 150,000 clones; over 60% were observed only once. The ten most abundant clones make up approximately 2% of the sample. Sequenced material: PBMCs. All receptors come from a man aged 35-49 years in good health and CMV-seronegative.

CDR3 bases: TGTGCCATCAGTGAGTCAGGGAGGGGCCGGGCCCGCGAACTGTTTTTT. The encoded protein is CAISESGRGRARELFF. This rearrangement joins TRBV10-3 to TRBJ1-4, with D perhaps TRBD1 (5 bases). CDR1 ENHRY and CDR2 SYGVKD come from the germline V gene. The CDR3 length is 16 residues. Trimming shortened V by 0 bases and J by 12 bases, and 20 bases separated the two germline ends.

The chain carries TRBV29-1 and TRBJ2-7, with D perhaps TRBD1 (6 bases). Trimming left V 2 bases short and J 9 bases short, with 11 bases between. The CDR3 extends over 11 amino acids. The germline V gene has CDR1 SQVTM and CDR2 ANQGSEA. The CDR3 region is CSVEQGFRQYF. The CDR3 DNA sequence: TGCAGCGTTGAACAGGGGTTTAGGCAGTACTTC.

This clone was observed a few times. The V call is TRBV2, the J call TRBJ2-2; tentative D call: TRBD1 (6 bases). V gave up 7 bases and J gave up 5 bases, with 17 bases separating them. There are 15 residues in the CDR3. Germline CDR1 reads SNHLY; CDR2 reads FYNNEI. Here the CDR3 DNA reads TGTGCCAGCAAGTCGGACAGACAACCTACCGGGGAGCTGTTTTTT. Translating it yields CASKSDRQPTGELFF.

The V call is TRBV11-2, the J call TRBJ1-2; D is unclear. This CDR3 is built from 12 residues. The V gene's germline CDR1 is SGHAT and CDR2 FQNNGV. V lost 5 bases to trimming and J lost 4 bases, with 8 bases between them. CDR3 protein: CASSLLLYGYTF. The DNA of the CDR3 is TGTGCCAGCAGCCTTCTCCTCTATGGCTACACCTTC.

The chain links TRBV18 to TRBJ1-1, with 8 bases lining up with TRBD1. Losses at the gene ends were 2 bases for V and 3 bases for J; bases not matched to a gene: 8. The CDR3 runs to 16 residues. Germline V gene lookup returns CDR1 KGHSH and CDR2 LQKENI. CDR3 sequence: CASSPKGQGRDTEAFF. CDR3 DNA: TGTGCCAGCTCACCAAAAGGACAGGGAAGGGACACTGAAGCTTTCTTT.

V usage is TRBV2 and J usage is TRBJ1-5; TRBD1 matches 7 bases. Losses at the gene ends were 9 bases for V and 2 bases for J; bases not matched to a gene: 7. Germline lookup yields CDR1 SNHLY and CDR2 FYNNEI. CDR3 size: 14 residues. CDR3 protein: CASQGVSGNQPQHF. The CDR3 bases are TGTGCCAGTCAGGGGGTATCGGGCAATCAGCCCCAGCATTTT.

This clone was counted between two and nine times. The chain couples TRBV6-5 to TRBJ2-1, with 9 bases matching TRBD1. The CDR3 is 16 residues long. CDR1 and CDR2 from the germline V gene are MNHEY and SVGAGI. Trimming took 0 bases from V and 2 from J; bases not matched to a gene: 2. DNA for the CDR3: TGTGCCAGCAGTTACTCGAGGGACAGGGCCTACAATGAGCAGTTCTTC. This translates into CASSYSRDRAYNEQFF.

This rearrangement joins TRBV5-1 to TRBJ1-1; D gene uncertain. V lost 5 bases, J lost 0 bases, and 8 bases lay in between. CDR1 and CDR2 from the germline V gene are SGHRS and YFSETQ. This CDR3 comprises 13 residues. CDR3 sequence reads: CASSPNLNTEAFF. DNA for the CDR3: TGCGCCAGCAGTCCTAACCTGAACACTGAAGCTTTCTTT.

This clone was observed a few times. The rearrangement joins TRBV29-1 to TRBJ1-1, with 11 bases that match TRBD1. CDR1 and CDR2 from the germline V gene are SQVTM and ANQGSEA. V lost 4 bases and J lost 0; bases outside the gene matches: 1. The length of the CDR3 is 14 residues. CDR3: CSVAGQGVNTEAFF. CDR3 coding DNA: TGCAGCGTTGCGGGACAGGGGGTGAACACTGAAGCTTTCTTT. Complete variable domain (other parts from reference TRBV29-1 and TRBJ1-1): SAVISQKPSRDICQRGTSLTIQCQVDSQVTMMFWYRQQPGQSLTLIATANQGSEATYESGFVIDKFPISRPNLTFSTLTVSNMSPEDSSIYLCSVAGQGVNTEAFFGQGTRLTVV.

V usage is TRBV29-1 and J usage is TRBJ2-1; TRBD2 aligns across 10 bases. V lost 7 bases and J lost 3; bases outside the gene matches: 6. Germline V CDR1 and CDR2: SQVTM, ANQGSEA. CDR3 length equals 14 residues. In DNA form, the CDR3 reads TGCAGCGGAGCGGGGGGGCCTAACTACAATGAGCAGTTCTTC. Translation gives CSGAGGPNYNEQFF.

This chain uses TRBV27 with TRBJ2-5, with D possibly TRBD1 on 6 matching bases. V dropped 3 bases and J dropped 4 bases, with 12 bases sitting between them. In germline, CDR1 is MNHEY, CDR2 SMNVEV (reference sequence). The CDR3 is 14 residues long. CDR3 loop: CASSFGGPGETQYF. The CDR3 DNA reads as TGTGCCAGCAGTTTTGGGGGCCCCGGAGAGACCCAGTACTTC.

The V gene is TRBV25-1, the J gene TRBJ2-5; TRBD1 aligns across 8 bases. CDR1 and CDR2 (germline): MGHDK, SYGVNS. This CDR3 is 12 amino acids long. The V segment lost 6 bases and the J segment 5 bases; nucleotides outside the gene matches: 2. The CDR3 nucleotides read TGTGCCAGCAGAGACAGGGGTGAGACCCAGTACTTC. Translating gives CASRDRGETQYF.

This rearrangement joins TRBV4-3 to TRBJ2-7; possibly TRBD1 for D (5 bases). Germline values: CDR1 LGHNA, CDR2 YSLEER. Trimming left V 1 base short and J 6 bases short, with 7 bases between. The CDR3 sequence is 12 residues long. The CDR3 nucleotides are TGCGCCAGCAGCCAAGGGCAGGGCGAGCAGTACTTC. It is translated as CASSQGQGEQYF.

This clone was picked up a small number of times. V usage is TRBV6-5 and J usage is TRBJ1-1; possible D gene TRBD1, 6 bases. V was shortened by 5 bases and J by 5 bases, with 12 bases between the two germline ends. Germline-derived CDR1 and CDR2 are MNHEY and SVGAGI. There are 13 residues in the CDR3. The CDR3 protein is CASSRTGYTEAFF. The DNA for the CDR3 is TGTGCCAGCAGTCGAACAGGGTATACTGAAGCTTTCTTT.